This T cell receptor beta chain came from a study of blood T cell repertoires in COVID-19 (dated by TCRdb to the early 2020s). Context from the whole study: The collaborator samples originated in the United States, Italy and Spain and spanned the acute and convalescent phases of COVID-19. The material from the prospective study consisted of cDNA or gDNA derived from T cells, B-cell-depleted T cells, or PBMCs. The dataset comprised deeply sampled blood TCRbeta repertoires from subjects exposed to, actively infected with, or recovered from COVID-19. The repertoires were released in a freely available public database intended as a resource for research on the immune response to SARS-CoV-2. Samples came from the ongoing ImmuneRACE study (first 160 participants) plus 1,254 subjects from 6 global collaborators. A de-identified subject ID, COVID-19 status, age in years and sex were almost always included in the sample metadata. HLA class I and class II types, where available, came from metadata supplied by the sample provider rather than from assay-based typing. The research as a whole found: How much clinical and demographic metadata was included differed by source and by participant, and the metadata was provided uncurated.

Relative to germline, V is missing 5 bases and J is missing 5 bases, with 11 bases of the junction outside any gene match. CDR1 is given as SGHVS and CDR2 as FQNEAQ, both from the germline V gene. The CDR3 contains 15 residues, cysteine and phenylalanine counted. The read is trimmed to its CDR3 DNA, 45 bases read in frame from base 1. TCRbeta CDR3 regions were amplified from genomic DNA using the immunoSEQ Assay, a bias-controlled multiplex PCR. The original methods were these. The number of nucleated cells in each sample was estimated by amplification of reference gene primers within the assay. To quantify the absolute abundance of each unique TCRbeta CDR3 rearrangement, sequence reads were collapsed and filtered. For each sample, productive Simpson clonality was calculated as the square root of Simpson's diversity index over productive rearrangements. TCRdb holds this immuneACCESS table with in-frame rearrangements only. Some clones are missing; in checked studies, unresolved V genes explain under half, and the rest has no known cause. The V and J calls and the clone size are those of that table, but D and trimming were determined from the DNA. The sample table holds 65,000 to 75,000 clones, of which 81% were seen once. The ten largest clones represent approximately 14% of the sample.

A word on this clone: The clone's antigen remains unknown. No clone much larger than this one lies a single base away; base qualities are absent.

Whole blood was collected in K2EDTA tubes by collaborating institutions according to the institutions' own protocols. For TCRbeta analysis, collaborators shipped samples in one of three forms: frozen whole blood, isolated PBMCs, or DNA extracted from either of those sample types. This TCR was sampled from a man at least 80 years old with acute or convalescent COVID-19. The sample comprised peripheral blood. The V and J genes are TRBV7-8 and TRBJ2-7, with TRBD1 matching 8 junction bases. Here the CDR3 is given as CASSARWDRSHEQYF. In nucleotides, the sequence is TGTGCCAGCAGCGCCCGCTGGGACAGGAGCCACGAGCAGTACTTC.